A selection of T cell receptor beta chains follows, all from one sample in a study of T cells after yellow fever vaccination. TCRdb re-analysed the 5' RACE reads in MiXCR, keeping a single row per CDR3 protein. The data contain roughly 140,000 distinct CDR3 sequences, roughly 8% of them singletons. The sequences come from CD4+ T cells sorted from PBMCs, collected 5 days after the yellow fever booster vaccination. The receptors were gathered from a man aged 25-45 years who received the YFV17D yellow fever vaccine. The CDR3 runs from the conserved cysteine through the conserved F or W. A D gene is named only where the DNA matches it firmly. Not all rows give a size; the values are once, few, many and, for expanded clones, a class.

- | TRBJ1-5 | TRBV5-3 | - | TGTGCCAGAAGCTTTCGGGACATATGCGGCCCCAATCAGCCCCAGCATTTT | CARSFRDICGPNQPQHF
many | TRBJ2-2 | TRBV7-2 | TRBD1 | TGTGCCAGCAGCCCCGCCAGACAGGGCTCGAACACCGGGGAGCTGTTTTTT | CASSPARQGSNTGELFF
- | TRBJ2-1 | TRBV6-1 | - | TGTGCCAGCAGTCGAACCAATGAGCAGTTCTTC | CASSRTNEQFF
many | TRBJ2-7 | TRBV18 | - | TGTGCCAGCTCATCGGACGGGTACGAGCAGTACTTC | CASSSDGYEQYF
many | TRBJ2-7 | TRBV18 | TRBD2 | TGTGCCAGCTCACCGGGACTAGCGGGAGTTTCCTACGAGCAGTACTTC | CASSPGLAGVSYEQYF
many | TRBJ2-1 | TRBV6-2/TRBV6-3 | - | TGTGCCAGCAGTTACTCCAGGCGGGCATACAATGAGCAGTTCTTC | CASSYSRRAYNEQFF
many | TRBJ2-7 | TRBV7-9 | - | TGTGCCAGCAGCTCTAATAGCTACGAGCAGTACTTC | CASSSNSYEQYF
many | TRBJ2-7 | TRBV10-3 | - | TGTGCCATCGGGACTTCGGCGACCTACGAGCAGTACTTC | CAIGTSATYEQYF
many | TRBJ1-2 | TRBV5-8 | TRBD1 | TGTGCCAGCAGCATTACGACAGGGACTATGGGCTACACCTTC | CASSITTGTMGYTF
many | TRBJ1-3 | TRBV20-1 | TRBD1 | TGCAGTGCTAGAGATCTCGGACAGGGAGGAAGGAACACCATATATTTT | CSARDLGQGGRNTIYF
many | TRBJ2-5 | TRBV7-2 | TRBD2 | TGTGCCAGCAGCTTAGCGCTAGGACTAGCGGGAGAGACCCAGTACTTC | CASSLALGLAGETQYF
many | TRBJ2-3 | TRBV20-1 | - | TGCAGTGCTTTCCCGGGAACCGATACGCAGTATTTT | CSAFPGTDTQYF
many | TRBJ2-1 | TRBV5-1 | - | TGCGCCAGCAGCTCCCCGGGACTTTTAAATGAGCAGTTCTTC | CASSSPGLLNEQFF
many | TRBJ2-1 | TRBV11-2 | TRBD1 | TGTGCCAGCAGCCCCGGGACAGGGGTCTGGGTGCAGTTCTTC | CASSPGTGVWVQFF
once | TRBJ1-5 | TRBV6-1 | TRBD1 | TGTGCCAGCAGCATCGGGACAGCCAGTGTCAATCAGCCCCAGCATTTT | CASSIGTASVNQPQHF
few | TRBJ1-2 | TRBV5-4 | - | TGTGCCAGCGGTTCAGTTCCCTTTAACTATGGCTACACCTTC | CASGSVPFNYGYTF
many | TRBJ1-1 | TRBV3-1 | - | TGTGCCAGTATGCGGGGAGAGAACACTGAAGCTTTCTTT | CASMRGENTEAFF
few | TRBJ1-1 | TRBV12-3/TRBV12-4 | - | TGTGCCAGCAGTTTGGGCGGGAACCATTTGAACACTGAAGCTTTCTTT | CASSLGGNHLNTEAFF
many | TRBJ1-1 | TRBV29-1 | TRBD1 | TGCAGCGTTTCATCAGGGGGAGCTTTCTTT | CSVSSGGAFF
many | TRBJ1-2 | TRBV6-5 | TRBD1 | TGTGCCAGCACTAAACAGGGGGCGCTGGGCTACACCTTC | CASTKQGALGYTF
few | TRBJ1-2 | TRBV18 | TRBD1 | TGTGCCAGCTCACCGGACAGGCTTCACTATGGCTACACCTTC | CASSPDRLHYGYTF
few | TRBJ2-7 | TRBV5-1 | - | TGCGCCAGCGGGTTAAATGACGAGCAGTACTTC | CASGLNDEQYF
few | TRBJ1-5 | TRBV6-2/TRBV6-3 | - | TGTGCCAGCAATGGTCAGGCCAATGGTTTGCCCCAGCATTTT | CASNGQANGLPQHF
many | TRBJ2-7 | TRBV10-3 | - | TGTGCCATCACTCAGACACAGGGAGGCGAGCAGTACTTC | CAITQTQGGEQYF
many | TRBJ2-7 | TRBV3-1 | - | TGTGCCAGCAGCCAAGGGCGCGAATACGAGCAGTACTTC | CASSQGREYEQYF
many | TRBJ2-7 | TRBV11-2 | - | TGTGCCAGCAGCGTAACCTGGGACTCCCTTAACGAGCAGTACTTC | CASSVTWDSLNEQYF
many | TRBJ2-7 | TRBV12-3/TRBV12-4 | - | TGTGCCAGCGGGGTCTACGAGCAGTACTTC | CASGVYEQYF
many | TRBJ1-5 | TRBV6-1 | - | TGTGCCAGCAGACTACAGGTTTACGGCAATCAGCCCCAGCATTTT | CASRLQVYGNQPQHF
many | TRBJ1-4 | TRBV20-1 | - | TGCAGTGCTAGAAGACTCTCAACTAATGAAAAACTGTTTTTT | CSARRLSTNEKLFF